These 6 T cell receptor beta chains were sequenced from one sample in a study of yellow fever vaccine responses in identical twins. TCRdb called the RT-PCR reads again in MiXCR, with one record for every CDR3 protein. The sample includes more than 850 distinct CDR3 sequences, 80% to 85% of them seen just once. This specimen was T cells from blood (PBMCs), unsorted or a sorted subset (not recorded which), taken before or after yellow fever vaccination (not recorded which). The receptor set was obtained from a woman aged 18-35 years who received the yellow fever vaccine.

The chain links TRBV4-2 to TRBJ2-3, with unresolved D. The CDR3 covers 16 residues. V was trimmed by 1 base and J by 4 bases, leaving 15 bases between them. Germline CDR1 LGHNA, CDR2 YNFKEQ. CDR3 loop: CASSQGKADWADTQYF. The CDR3 nucleotides are TGTGCCAGCAGCCAAGGGAAAGCAGACTGGGCAGATACGCAGTATTTT.

The genes are TRBV5-4 and TRBJ2-7; 8 bases match TRBD1. Germline V gene sequence: CDR1 SGHNT, CDR2 YYREEE (reference sequence). The V segment lost 1 base and the J segment 3 bases; nucleotides outside the gene matches: 12. The CDR3 is made up of 17 amino acids. The CDR3 sequence is CASSLYSIRDRFYEQYF. The DNA for the CDR3 is TGTGCCAGCAGCTTGTACTCAATCCGGGACAGGTTCTACGAGCAGTACTTC.

The chain is built from TRBV5-6 and TRBJ2-3, with D tentatively TRBD1 (5 bases). Germline V gives CDR1 SGHDT, CDR2 YYEEEE. V lost 1 base and J lost 2, with 14 bases in between. CDR3 size: 16 residues. The CDR3 is CASSLFRTPTTDTQYF. DNA of the CDR3: TGTGCCAGCAGCTTGTTTCGGACACCTACCACAGATACGCAGTATTTT.

The chain links TRBV5-1 to TRBJ2-3; D is possibly TRBD2 (5 bases). Between the trimmed V and J ends, which lost 4 bases and 5 bases, there was a span of 14 bases. The germline V gene encodes CDR1 SGHRS and CDR2 YFSETQ. The CDR3 has 14 residues. As DNA, the CDR3 is TGCGCCAGCAGCAAGACGGGGATCCGAGATACGCAGTATTTT. It encodes CASSKTGIRDTQYF.

This clonotype was seen once. The V call is TRBV11-1, the J call TRBJ2-1; D not certain. Germline V gives CDR1 SGHAT, CDR2 FQDESV (reference sequence). Trimming left V 1 base short and J 11 bases short, with 15 bases between. This CDR3 comprises 14 residues. As DNA, the CDR3 is TGTGCCAGCAGCTTAGGTTGGGTACGGGCTAAGCAGTTCTTC. Its protein is CASSLGWVRAKQFF.

In its sample, this clonotype was seen a few times. The V and J genes are TRBV7-8 and TRBJ1-1, with D possibly TRBD1 on 6 matching bases. In germline, CDR1 is SGHVS, CDR2 FQNEAQ. There are 15 residues in the CDR3. The V gene lost 1 base and the J gene lost 0 bases, with 9 bases spanning the gap. In nucleotides, the CDR3 is TGTGCCAGCAGCTTAGGGACAGCGTTGAACACTGAAGCTTTCTTT. It specifies CASSLGTALNTEAFF.